Listed here are 9 T cell receptor beta chains from one sample, sequenced in a study of Tregs in tolerant kidney transplant recipients (dated by TCRdb to the late 2010s). Transplants used related donors with nonmyeloablative bone marrow transplantation; mixed chimerism was transient in the human trials. Preparation of the library involved the immunoSEQ multiplex PCR assay. TCRdb stores this immuneACCESS table with in-frame sequences only. Part of the clones is absent; in the studies checked, under half of the shortfall reflects unresolved V genes, and no reason is known for the rest. The sample has about 55,000 clones on record, 91% of them singletons. The ten largest clones capture around 15% of the sample. Sequences were derived from CD8+ T cells from blood (PBMCs), sampled 24 months after the transplant. The receptors derive from a human patient who received a combined kidney and bone marrow transplant. In patients who had a transplant, some T cells may come from the graft donor.

J is TRBJ2-5 and V is TRBV27; D is ambiguous. The CDR3 runs 14 residues. V shed 6 bases and J shed 0 bases, with 11 bases lying between them. Germline values: CDR1 MNHEY, CDR2 SMNVEV (reference sequence). The CDR3 nucleotides read TGTGCCAGCAGCGGTGCGCCGTACCAAGAGACCCAGTACTTC. Residues: CASSGAPYQETQYF.

This clone showed up just once. The chain carries TRBV6-5 and TRBJ2-1; 11 positions agree with TRBD2. The CDR3 contains 15 residues. In germline, CDR1 is MNHEY, CDR2 SVGAGI. With V trimmed by 6 bases and J by 3 bases, 4 bases remained unmatched. The CDR3: CASRKTSGDYNEQFF. The CDR3, as DNA: TGTGCCAGCAGAAAGACTAGCGGGGACTACAATGAGCAGTTCTTC.

J is TRBJ2-7 and V is TRBV5-1; a possible D gene is TRBD1 (5 bases). The length of the CDR3 is 13 residues. Germline-derived CDR1 and CDR2 are SGHRS and YFSETQ. The V end was cut by 4 bases, the J end by 2 bases, with 10 bases between. The CDR3: CASSPDSPYEQYF. The CDR3 nucleotides are TGCGCCAGCAGCCCCGACAGCCCCTACGAGCAGTACTTC.

A word on this clone: Compared with germline, one end of the junction differs, possibly owing to a read error. The V call is TRBV27, the J call TRBJ1-2; no clear D gene. This CDR3 has 12 amino acids. Germline V gene sequence: CDR1 MNHEY, CDR2 SMNVEV (reference sequence). Here the CDR3 reads CASGFAGHGYTF. CDR3 nucleotides: TGTGCCAGCGGTTTTGCGGGCCATGGCTACACCTTC.

The gene calls are TRBV7-3 and TRBJ2-5, with a weak D call TRBD2 (5 bases). V lost 1 base and J 2 bases, leaving 8 bases between the germline ends. This CDR3 contains 14 residues. Germline V gene sequence: CDR1 SGHTA, CDR2 FQGTGA. Written as DNA, the CDR3 is TGTGCCAGCAGCTTAAATAGCGAACAAGAGACCCAGTACTTC. Translated: CASSLNSEQETQYF.

V and J are TRBV13 and TRBJ2-3, with 15 bases lining up with TRBD2. This CDR3 is built from 17 residues. J gave up 5 bases and V 4 bases, and 7 bases lay outside the gene matches. The germline V gene encodes CDR1 PRHDT and CDR2 FYEKMQ (reference sequence). The CDR3 sequence: CASSSGTSGRSIDTQYF. CDR3 coding DNA: TGTGCCAGCAGCTCCGGGACTAGCGGGAGGAGTATAGATACGCAGTATTTT.

This chain uses TRBV30 with TRBJ1-5; D possibly corresponds to TRBD1 (5 bases). This CDR3 spans 13 amino acids. Germline-derived CDR1 and CDR2 are GTSNPN and SVGIG (reference sequence). The ends were cut back, 0 bases at V and 4 bases at J, with 7 bases in the middle. CDR3 residues: CAWSVGGNQPQHF. The CDR3 DNA follows: TGTGCCTGGAGTGTGGGGGGGAATCAGCCCCAGCATTTT.

The genes are TRBV1 and TRBJ2-2; TRBD2 is the table's D call and was not checked against the DNA. TRBV1 represents a pseudogene. The CDR3 runs 18 residues. The CDR3: CTSSQDPGWAGCTGELFF. CDR3 nucleotides: TGCACCAGCAGCCAAGATCCGGGGTGGGCGGGATGCACCGGGGAGCTGTTTTTT.

This clone is a singleton in its sample. This rearrangement joins TRBV7-9 to TRBJ2-1, with TRBD2 matching over 8 bases. J lost 1 base, V lost 0 bases, and 5 bases had no gene match. The CDR3 consists of 17 residues. Germline V CDR1 and CDR2: SEHNR, FQNEAQ (reference sequence). CDR3 residues: CASSLADREGSYNEQFF. The DNA for the CDR3 is TGTGCCAGCAGCTTAGCGGATCGGGAGGGGTCCTACAATGAGCAGTTCTTC.